These 28 T cell receptor beta chains came from one sample sequenced in a study of TIL therapy for anti-PD-1-resistant metastatic lung cancer. The sample's time point: pre-treatment sample, taken before nivolumab and TIL therapy. Tumor tissue came from excised metastases, mostly pleural nodules or supraclavicular lymph nodes. This was the immunoSEQ v3 assay. Sequenced by immunoSEQ multiplex PCR; TCRdb stores in-frame clones only, minus some. The repertoire holds approximately 23,000 clones, with 60% to 70% as singletons. The starting material was tumor tissue, obtained at baseline. These receptors originate from a woman aged 25-80 years with non-small cell lung cancer.

The V and J genes are TRBV19 and TRBJ2-7; D possibly corresponds to TRBD1 (5 bases). The CDR3 has 13 amino acids. Germline V gives CDR1 LNHDA, CDR2 SQIVND (reference sequence). Trimming removed 6 bases at V and 5 bases at J, with 14 bases between. CDR3 amino acids: CASSKNRLDEQYF. CDR3 in DNA: TGTGCCAGTAGCAAAAACAGGCTCGACGAGCAGTACTTC.

The chain couples TRBV6-6 to TRBJ2-7; D is ambiguous. This CDR3 region has 13 residues. Between the trimmed V and J ends, which lost 8 bases and 6 bases, there was a span of 17 bases. CDR1 is MNHNY and CDR2 is SVGAGI in the germline V gene (reference sequence). CDR3 sequence reads: CASSLPAVGEQYF. CDR3 DNA: TGTGCCAGCTCCCTCCCCGCCGTGGGCGAGCAGTACTTC.

CDR3 sequence: CAWSVEGGWQETQYF. The CDR3 DNA follows: TGTGCCTGGAGTGTAGAAGGGGGGTGGCAAGAGACCCAGTACTTC. The gene calls are TRBV30 and TRBJ2-5, with D perhaps given as TRBD1 or TRBD2 (6 bases each). The V end lost 0 bases, the J end lost 2 bases, and 13 bases lay between the germline ends. The CDR3 is 15 residues long. Germline CDR1 is GTSNPN and CDR2 is SVGIG (reference sequence).

This chain uses TRBV7-9 with TRBJ1-1; D gene ambiguous. The V end was cut by 8 bases, the J end by 1 base, with 14 bases between. Germline CDR1 reads SEHNR; CDR2 reads FQNEAQ (reference sequence). The CDR3 totals 14 residues. The CDR3 loop is CASRARAGNTEAFF. Written as DNA, the CDR3 is TGTGCCAGCCGGGCGAGGGCAGGGAACACTGAAGCTTTCTTT.

This clone was counted between two and nine times. The rearrangement uses TRBV5-5 and TRBJ2-4; 9 positions agree with TRBD2. The CDR3 loop spans 19 amino acids. J lost 0 bases, V lost 4 bases, and 14 bases had no gene match. CDR1 and CDR2 from the germline V gene are SGHKS and YYEKEE (reference sequence). CDR3 loop: CASSRGEASGALAKNIQYF. CDR3 in DNA: TGTGCCAGCAGCCGAGGGGAGGCTAGCGGGGCACTAGCCAAAAACATTCAGTACTTC.

This clone was detected once. For the CDR3, the DNA is TGCGCCAGCAGCTTAAGCGGAGCGAACACCGGGGAGCTGTTTTTT. Translated: CASSLSGANTGELFF. This rearrangement joins TRBV5-1 to TRBJ2-2; D is perhaps TRBD2 (5 bases). Trimming pared 2 bases from V and 0 bases from J, leaving 8 bases between. Germline CDR1 reads SGHRS; CDR2 reads YFSETQ. This CDR3 spans 15 amino acids.

This clone is categorized as medium-sized (0.01 to 0.1%). The rearrangement joins TRBV27 to TRBJ2-7; perhaps TRBD2 as D (6 bases). The CDR3 is 14 residues long. V was pared by 8 bases and J by 0 bases, with 14 bases between. The germline V gene has CDR1 MNHEY and CDR2 SMNVEV (reference sequence). DNA of the CDR3: TGTGCCAGCCGAGGGACTCGATACTCCTACGAGCAGTACTTC. This codes for CASRGTRYSYEQYF.

The chain uses TRBV2 and TRBJ2-1; D gene unclear. CDR1 and CDR2 from the germline V gene are SNHLY and FYNNEI. V was shortened by 5 bases and J by 5 bases, with 16 bases between the two germline ends. The CDR3 contains 15 residues. The CDR3 DNA reads TGTGCCAGCAGTCCATGGGGATCCCATGACAATGAGCAGTTCTTC. It translates to CASSPWGSHDNEQFF.

The rearrangement joins TRBV7-8 to TRBJ1-5, with D maybe TRBD1 (5 bases). CDR1 is SGHVS and CDR2 is FQNEAQ in the germline V gene. V was clipped by 3 bases and J by 3 bases, with 15 bases between them. The CDR3 length is 16 residues. Here the CDR3 DNA reads TGTGCCAGCAGCTTGCTACAGGCAAACCTCAATCAGCCCCAGCATTTT. It translates to CASSLLQANLNQPQHF.

The rearrangement links TRBV19 to TRBJ2-1; tentatively, D is TRBD2 (6 bases). The CDR3 covers 12 residues. Germline CDR1 LNHDA, CDR2 SQIVND (reference sequence). Trimming cost V 3 bases and J 7 bases, with 7 bases left between them. The CDR3 DNA sequence: TGTGCCAGTAGTATGGGGGGAAATGAGCAGTTCTTC. Translation: CASSMGGNEQFF.

The chain employs TRBV9 and TRBJ1-5; 10 bases align to TRBD1. In germline, CDR1 is SGDLS, CDR2 YYNGEE. Trimming took 3 bases from V and 7 from J; bases not matched to a gene: 10. This CDR3 is 16 amino acids long. The CDR3 sequence: CASSAGTGESLQPQHF. The CDR3 region has the DNA TGTGCCAGCAGCGCCGGGACAGGGGAATCTCTGCAGCCCCAGCATTTT.

The V call is TRBV6-6, the J call TRBJ2-1; D may be TRBD2 (5 bases). CDR1 is MNHNY and CDR2 is SVGAGI in the germline V gene (reference sequence). The germline V and J ends were trimmed by 7 bases and 1 base, with 17 bases remaining between them. The CDR3 consists of 16 residues. The CDR3 reads CASTLSVGLSYNEQFF. The CDR3 DNA sequence: TGTGCCAGCACCCTTTCGGTCGGACTTTCCTACAATGAGCAGTTCTTC.

This clone came up a few times. V is TRBV2 and J is TRBJ2-5; 8 nucleotides agree with TRBD2. Trimming cost V 6 bases and J 7 bases; bases outside gene matches: 16. The CDR3 sequence is 16 residues long. The germline V gene encodes CDR1 SNHLY and CDR2 FYNNEI. CDR3 sequence: CASRGTGTRGAGTQYF. CDR3 nucleotide sequence: TGTGCCAGCAGGGGTACCGGGACTAGGGGAGCGGGGACCCAGTACTTC.

This chain uses TRBV10-2 with TRBJ2-2; TRBD2 aligns across 8 bases. Germline CDR1 and CDR2: WSHSY and SAAADI. The ends lost 4 bases at V and 5 bases at J; junction bases unmatched: 3. CDR3 length: 14 residues. The CDR3 sequence is CASSAKRETGELFF. CDR3 nucleotides: TGCGCCAGCAGTGCCAAGCGGGAGACCGGGGAGCTGTTTTTT.

The V and J genes are TRBV29-1 and TRBJ2-6; D possibly matches TRBD1 or TRBD2 (5 bases each). The CDR3 contains 14 residues. Germline CDR1 reads SQVTM; CDR2 reads ANQGSEA. Trimming took 4 bases from V and 4 from J, leaving 11 bases between them. This CDR3 is CSVGGDLGANVLTF. The DNA for the CDR3 is TGCAGCGTTGGTGGGGACCTCGGGGCCAACGTCCTGACTTTC.

For the CDR3, the DNA is TGCGCCAGCAGCTCTGGGACAGGCCATGCCATGAACACTGAAGCTTTCTTT. Protein sequence: CASSSGTGHAMNTEAFF. The chain has TRBV5-1 and TRBJ1-1, with 8 nucleotides matching TRBD1. This CDR3 contains 17 residues. V shed 3 bases and J 0 bases; nucleotides not matched to a gene: 10. Looked up from germline, CDR1 is SGHRS and CDR2 is YFSETQ.

J is TRBJ2-1 and V is TRBV27; 12 positions match TRBD2. V gave up 5 bases and J gave up 0 bases; unmatched junction bases: 8. This CDR3 region has 18 residues. CDR1 MNHEY and CDR2 SMNVEV come from the germline V gene (reference sequence). CDR3 in amino acids: CASSRALTSGGSYNEQFF. For the CDR3, the DNA is TGTGCCAGCAGTCGCGCCCTGACTAGCGGGGGCTCCTACAATGAGCAGTTCTTC.

This clone came up a few times. The chain recombines TRBV19 with TRBJ1-5; no clear D. Germline-derived CDR1 and CDR2 are LNHDA and SQIVND (reference sequence). The CDR3 sequence is 15 residues long. Trimming removed 7 bases at V and 3 bases at J, with 16 bases between. The CDR3 DNA sequence: TGTGCCAGTACGGACGGCCACCTCTCCAATCAGCCCCAGCATTTT. It codes for CASTDGHLSNQPQHF. Using reference TRBV19 and TRBJ1-5 for the parts outside the CDR3, the full variable domain is DGGITQSPKYLFRKEGQNVTLSCEQNLNHDAMYWYRQDPGQGLRLIYYSQIVNDFQKGDIAEGYSVSREKKESFPLTVTSAQKNPTAFYLCASTDGHLSNQPQHFGDGTRLSIL.

The chain joins TRBV14 to TRBJ2-3; 7 nucleotides agree with TRBD2. The CDR3 loop spans 18 amino acids. Germline lookup yields CDR1 SGHDN and CDR2 FVKESK. The J segment lost 3 bases and the V segment lost 4 bases, leaving 16 bases of the junction unmatched. The CDR3 DNA sequence: TGTGCCAGCAGCCCCGTTAGCTTCGGGGACTACCTTACAGATACGCAGTATTTT. This encodes CASSPVSFGDYLTDTQYF.

The chain employs TRBV15 and TRBJ2-3; no clear D. V lost 0 bases and J lost 4, with 5 bases in between. CDR1 is LNHNV and CDR2 is YYDKDF in the germline V gene (reference sequence). There are 13 residues in the CDR3. Written as DNA, the CDR3 is TGTGCCACCAGCAGAGATCGGGCAGATACGCAGTATTTT. Translation gives CATSRDRADTQYF.

The chain joins TRBV5-6 to TRBJ2-1, with D hard to call. CDR3 length equals 12 residues. Germline V gives CDR1 SGHDT, CDR2 YYEEEE. V lost 4 bases and J 4 bases, leaving 6 bases between the germline ends. The CDR3 spells CASSRVYNEQFF. The CDR3 DNA sequence: TGTGCCAGCAGCAGGGTTTACAATGAGCAGTTCTTC.

This clone has a handful of counts. The chain uses TRBV6-5 and TRBJ1-2; weak D call: TRBD1 (6 bases). Germline V gene lookup returns CDR1 MNHEY and CDR2 SVGAGI. The CDR3 totals 14 residues. V dropped 2 bases and J dropped 2 bases, with 9 bases sitting between them. In nucleotides, the CDR3 is TGTGCCAGCAGTTACGCAGGACAGAACTATGGCTACACCTTC. As protein: CASSYAGQNYGYTF.

The chain carries TRBV30 and TRBJ1-2, with 8 bases that match TRBD1. Trimming at V came to 0 bases and at J to 4 bases, leaving 10 bases not matched to a gene. Germline V lookup: CDR1 GTSNPN, CDR2 SVGIG (reference sequence). The CDR3 length is 16 residues. This chain's CDR3 is CAWSVQGALFLYGYTF. CDR3 in DNA: TGTGCCTGGAGTGTCCAGGGGGCCCTTTTCCTCTATGGCTACACCTTC.

The sample holds a few counts of this clone. The V and J genes are TRBV5-1 and TRBJ2-1, with D unresolved. Germline V gene sequence: CDR1 SGHRS, CDR2 YFSETQ. This CDR3 is built from 11 residues. Trimming shortened V by 0 bases and J by 7 bases, and 2 bases separated the two germline ends. As DNA, the CDR3 is TGCGCCAGCAGCTTGGAGAATGAGCAGTTCTTC. This codes for CASSLENEQFF.

The chain combines TRBV30 with TRBJ2-2; TRBD2 is a possible D gene (6 bases). Germline CDR1 and CDR2: GTSNPN and SVGIG (reference sequence). The length of the CDR3 is 14 residues. V was trimmed by 3 bases and J by 7 bases, leaving 15 bases between them. The CDR3 reads CAWSKEGLIGELFF. The CDR3, as DNA: TGTGCCTGGAGCAAGGAGGGCCTCATCGGGGAGCTGTTTTTT.

This clone occurred once. V gene TRBV7-8 combines with J gene TRBJ2-2; a possible D gene is TRBD2 (7 bases). V gave up 8 bases and J gave up 3 bases, with 16 bases separating them. The CDR3 consists of 15 residues. Germline V gives CDR1 SGHVS, CDR2 FQNEAQ. For the CDR3, the DNA is TGTGCCAGCGAGGGGGGACTATCCTACACCGGGGAGCTGTTTTTT. Translation gives CASEGGLSYTGELFF.

This clone has a handful of counts. The V call is TRBV4-2, the J call TRBJ2-7; D is possibly TRBD2 (6 bases). The CDR3 spans 16 residues. Germline lookup yields CDR1 LGHNA and CDR2 YNFKEQ. V was pared by 0 bases and J by 2 bases, with 14 bases between. Here the CDR3 DNA reads TGTGCCAGCAGCCAAGATTTCGGAGCGGGCACCTACGAGCAGTACTTC. It codes for CASSQDFGAGTYEQYF.

The chain has TRBV2 and TRBJ2-2, with D perhaps TRBD1 or TRBD2 (7 bases each). This CDR3 comprises 13 residues. Per germline, CDR1 SNHLY and CDR2 FYNNEI. V was trimmed by 6 bases and J by 5 bases, leaving 10 bases between them. For the CDR3, the DNA is TGTGCCAGCAGCCAGGGGGGGACCGGGGAGCTGTTTTTT. Encoded protein: CASSQGGTGELFF.